The TCR beta chain described here comes from a study of blood T cell repertoires in COVID-19. Study-wide context: T cells, B-cell-depleted T cells, or PBMCs provided the cDNA or gDNA that served as material.

In the original analysis: Estimated nucleated cell counts came from reference gene primer amplification. Method: immunoSEQ multiplex PCR; TCRdb's copy keeps in-frame clones and lacks some. For V, J and clone size, that table is used; D and trimming come from the DNA. Among about 280,000 clones listed, about 85% were seen once. This clone was seen a handful of times. The sequenced sample consisted of PBMCs or T cells enriched from blood (not recorded which). The sequence derives from a woman between 45 and 65 years old who had recovered from COVID-19.

This CDR3 is CASSQQGQETQYF. CDR3 DNA sequence: TGCGCCAGCAGCCAACAGGGGCAAGAGACCCAGTACTTC. The chain links TRBV4-1 to TRBJ2-5, with D tentatively TRBD1 (6 bases). Trimming stripped 2 bases from V and 2 bases from J, with 6 bases between. Germline V lookup: CDR1 MGHRA, CDR2 YSYEKL. The CDR3 loop spans 13 amino acids.